Detailed here is one TCR beta chain. Method: immunoSEQ multiplex PCR; TCRdb's copy keeps in-frame clones and lacks some. The data hold 350,000 to 550,000 clones, with approximately 90% observed a single time. This study enrolled people aged 18 to 89 from about two dozen US geographic areas. This sample was included in a study of blood T cell repertoires in COVID-19. On the study more broadly: T cells, B-cell-depleted T cells, or PBMCs provided the cDNA or gDNA that served as material.

Germline trimming cut 4 bases from V and 4 bases from J; bases unmatched to any gene: 2. Looked up from germline, CDR1 is SGHVS and CDR2 is FQNEAQ. There are 14 residues in the CDR3. J is TRBJ1-3 and V is TRBV7-8; 9 nucleotides match TRBD1. This clonotype was obtained from a man under 40 who had recovered from COVID-19. Sequences were obtained from PBMCs or T cells enriched from blood (not recorded which). The CDR3 nucleotides are TGTGCCAGCAGCTGGGGGACAGGGGGAAACACCATATATTTT. Its protein product is CASSWGTGGNTIYF.